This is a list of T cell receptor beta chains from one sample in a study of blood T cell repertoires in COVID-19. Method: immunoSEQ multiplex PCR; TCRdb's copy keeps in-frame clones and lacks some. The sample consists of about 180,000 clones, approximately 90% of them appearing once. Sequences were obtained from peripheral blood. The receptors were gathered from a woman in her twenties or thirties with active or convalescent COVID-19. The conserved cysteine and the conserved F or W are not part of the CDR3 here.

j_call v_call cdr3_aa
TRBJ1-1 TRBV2 ASILTGGAGTEAF
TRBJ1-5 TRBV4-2 ASSGGTGGRQPQH
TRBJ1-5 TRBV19 ASSIREGTGNQPQH
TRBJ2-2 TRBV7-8 ASTSGIIFTGELF
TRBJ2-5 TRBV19 ASSFTGQETQY
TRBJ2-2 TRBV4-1 ASSQGITRNTGELF
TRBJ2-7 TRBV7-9 ASSHPSRRPYEQY
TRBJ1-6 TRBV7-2 ASSLVGTDSKDSPLH
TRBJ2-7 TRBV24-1 AVGQSKY
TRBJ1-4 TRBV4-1 ASSPTPGNEKLF
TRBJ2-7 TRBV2 ASLVRGDRGTYEQY
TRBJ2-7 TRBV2 ASSDRGQSSYEQY
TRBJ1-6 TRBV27 ASREGQRDSPLH
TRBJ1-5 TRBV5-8 ASSEYGTGGSQPQH
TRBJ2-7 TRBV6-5 ASSQRTSGTYEQY
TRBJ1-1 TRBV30 AWSPWTVTSDTEAF
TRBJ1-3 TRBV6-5 ASSRDRFSGNTIY
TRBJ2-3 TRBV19 ASSTGADTQY
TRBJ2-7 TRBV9 ASSPATSGSIYEQY
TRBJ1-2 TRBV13 ASSLGWATPPVGYT
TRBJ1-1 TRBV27 ASRPSGNTEAF
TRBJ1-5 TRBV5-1 ASSHRGSYSNQPQH
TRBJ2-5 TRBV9 ASSHRGGREDLETQY
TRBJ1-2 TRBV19 ASSPGRNYGYT
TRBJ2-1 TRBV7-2 ASSHIGGQQF
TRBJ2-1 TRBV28 ASRQTLAGAYNEQF
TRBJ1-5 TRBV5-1 ASSLGGTRDQPQH
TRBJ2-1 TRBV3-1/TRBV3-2 ASSLEGLAEYNEQF
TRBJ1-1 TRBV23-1 ASSQDREGKCLQNTEAF
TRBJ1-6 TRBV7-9 ASSPRQGAYNSPLH
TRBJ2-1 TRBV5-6 ASSPQIYNEQF
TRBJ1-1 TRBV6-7 ASSYVGQGAPRTF
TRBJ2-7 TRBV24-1 ATSDPKQGFGEQY